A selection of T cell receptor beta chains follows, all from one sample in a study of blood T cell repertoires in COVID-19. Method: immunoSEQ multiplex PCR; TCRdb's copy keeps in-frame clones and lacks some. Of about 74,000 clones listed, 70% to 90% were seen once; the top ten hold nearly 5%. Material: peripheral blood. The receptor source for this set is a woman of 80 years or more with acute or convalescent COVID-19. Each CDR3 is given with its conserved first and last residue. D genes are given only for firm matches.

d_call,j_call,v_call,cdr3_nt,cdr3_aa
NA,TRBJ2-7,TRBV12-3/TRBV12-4,TGTGCCAGCAGTTTAGCTTACTACGAGCAGTACTTC,CASSLAYYEQYF
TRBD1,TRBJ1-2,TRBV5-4,TGTGCCAGCAGCCCCGGACAGGGTTCGTATGGCTACACCTTC,CASSPGQGSYGYTF
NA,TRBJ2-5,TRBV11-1,TGTGCCAGCAGCTTAAGGGGCATGCAAGAGACCCAGTACTTC,CASSLRGMQETQYF
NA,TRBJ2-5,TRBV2,TGTGCCAGCGGGCCCTGGGAGACCCAGTACTTC,CASGPWETQYF
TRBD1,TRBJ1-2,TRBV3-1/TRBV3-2,TGTGCCAGCAGCCAACAACAGGGGTTTGGCTACACCTTC,CASSQQQGFGYTF
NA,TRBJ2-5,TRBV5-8,TGTGCCAGCAGCTCGCGGGCCACGGTGACGGGATCAGAGACCCAGTACTTC,CASSSRATVTGSETQYF
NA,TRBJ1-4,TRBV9,TGTGCCAGCAGCGTAGAAGAAGGGGTGACTAATGAAAAACTGTTTTTT,CASSVEEGVTNEKLFF
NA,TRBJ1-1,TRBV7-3,TGTGCCAGCAGCTCCTCGGCGGGGAACACTGAAGCTTTCTTT,CASSSSAGNTEAFF
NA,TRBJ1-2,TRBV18,TGTGCCAGCTCCTCTCAGGACTATGGCTACACCTTC,CASSSQDYGYTF
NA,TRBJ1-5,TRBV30,TGTGCCTGGAGTCCTGCTATCGTCCCTTATCAGCCCCAGCATTTT,CAWSPAIVPYQPQHF